This T cell receptor beta chain was sequenced in a study of T cells after yellow fever vaccination. Findings and limits, study-wide: A large majority of primary-vaccination clones showed up again after the booster (about 97% CD4, around 90% CD8). The study noted that FACS-sorted repertoires could contain abundant clonotypes contaminating from the bulk population.

TCRdb reanalysed the 5' RACE reads using MiXCR and keeps one entry per CDR3 protein. The sample has 350,000 to 450,000 distinct CDR3 sequences, under 7.5% seen once; the top ten hold 14% to 15%. Comments on this clonotype: Its antigen is not known. This may come from a read error, since a much larger clone is one base off.

This CDR3 region has 16 residues. Germline loops: CDR1 DFQATT, CDR2 SNEGSKA (reference sequence). The chain joins TRBV20-1 to TRBJ1-1, with D perhaps matching TRBD1 (6 bases). The receptor was derived from a man younger than 40 who received the YFV17D yellow fever vaccine. The source material was PBMCs, sampled 5 days after the yellow fever booster vaccination. CDR3 residues: CCAREGFDRRGTEAFF. The CDR3 DNA sequence: TGCTGTGCTAGAGAAGGGTTTGACAGGAGGGGGACTGAAGCTTTCTTT.